What follows are 5 T cell receptor beta chains derived from one specimen sequenced in a study of radiotherapy plus CTLA-4 blockade in lung cancer (dated by TCRdb to between 2018 and 2020). The library was generated by the immunoSEQ multiplex PCR assay. The clones in this table, taken by TCRdb from immuneACCESS, are in-frame only. Not every clone is retained; where verified, under half of the shortfall comes from an unresolved V gene, and the cause of the rest is unknown. This sample holds some 110,000 clones; under 90% were observed only once. The leading ten clones occupy over 2% of the sample. The sequences come from peripheral blood, collected from a patient treated with radiotherapy plus ipilimumab. These receptors all come from a human donor with non-small cell lung cancer that progressed on radiotherapy plus ipilimumab. Some clones in this sample may be carry-over from other donors' samples.

This clone was observed once. This chain joins TRBV6-1 and TRBJ1-6; D unclear. The germline gives CDR1 MNHNS, CDR2 SASEGT. With 3 bases removed from V and 3 bases from J, the gap between germline ends came to 3 bases. This CDR3 comprises 13 residues. CDR3 protein: CASSDLYNSPLHF. For the CDR3, the DNA is TGTGCCAGCAGTGACCTCTATAATTCACCCCTCCACTTT.

The CDR3 sequence is CASSLWLSGGARNEQFF. The CDR3 DNA reads as TGCGCCAGCTCACTATGGTTATCGGGGGGGGCCCGGAATGAGCAGTTCTTC. The chain combines TRBV5-1 with TRBJ2-1; 8 bases agree with TRBD2. The CDR3 sequence is 17 residues long. The V gene's germline CDR1 is SGHRS and CDR2 YFSETQ. The trim removed 7 bases at V and 7 bases at J, leaving 19 bases unmatched.

Note on this clone: Different DNA sequences within this sample yield the same CDR3. V gene TRBV7-3 combines with J gene TRBJ2-1, with 12 bases aligning to TRBD2. CDR3 length: 15 amino acids. The germline CDR1 and CDR2 sequences are SGHTA and FQGTGA. Trimming at V came to 5 bases and at J to 4 bases, leaving 3 bases not matched to a gene. CDR3 residues: CASSPGTSGYNEQFF. The CDR3 DNA is TGTGCCAGCAGCCCGGGGACTAGCGGGTACAATGAGCAGTTCTTC.

The V gene is TRBV18, the J gene TRBJ2-5; 7 nucleotides line up with TRBD2. Unmatched junction bases numbered 10, after V lost 3 bases and J lost 0 bases. The CDR3 is 17 amino acids. Germline V CDR1 and CDR2: KGHSH, LQKENI. The CDR3: CASSPLGGGGDQETQYF. The CDR3 DNA follows: TGTGCCAGCTCACCTCTAGGCGGGGGAGGAGACCAAGAGACCCAGTACTTC. Together with reference TRBV18 and TRBJ2-5, the CDR3 gives the full variable domain: NAGVMQNPRHLVRRRGQEARLRCSPMKGHSHVYWYRQLPEEGLKFMVYLQKENIIDESGMPKERFSAEFPKEGPSILRIQQVVRGDSAAYFCASSPLGGGGDQETQYFGPGTRLLVL.

The V gene is TRBV29-1, the J gene TRBJ1-2; TRBD1 might be the D (5 bases). CDR1 SQVTM and CDR2 ANQGSEA come from the germline V gene. The CDR3 is 12 amino acids. The V and J ends lost 6 bases and 8 bases respectively, with 16 bases between them. The CDR3 is CSVYSGIWGYTF. The CDR3 DNA reads TGCAGCGTCTACTCAGGGATTTGGGGCTACACCTTC. The complete variable domain, with remaining parts taken from reference TRBV29-1 and TRBJ1-2, reads SAVISQKPSRDICQRGTSLTIQCQVDSQVTMMFWYRQQPGQSLTLIATANQGSEATYESGFVIDKFPISRPNLTFSTLTVSNMSPEDSSIYLCSVYSGIWGYTFGSGTRLTVV.